The 8 T cell receptor beta chains reported below all come from one sample, sequenced in a study of cytomegalovirus exposure and HLA in healthy donors. The study ran its PCR with 60 Vbeta and 13 Jbeta primers. Sequencing used immunoSEQ multiplex PCR; TCRdb keeps in-frame clones, though not all of them. The specimen's table records some 130,000 clones. The source material was PBMCs. These receptors all stem from a man between 18 and 29 years old in good health and CMV-seronegative.

The rearrangement links TRBV9 to TRBJ2-7, with 9 bases identical to TRBD1. Losses at the gene ends were 3 bases for V and 5 bases for J; bases not matched to a gene: 6. The CDR3 is 14 amino acids. The germline gives CDR1 SGDLS, CDR2 YYNGEE. The CDR3 DNA follows: TGTGCCAGCAGCGCACAGGGGGCAAAACACGAGCAGTACTTC. It yields the protein CASSAQGAKHEQYF.

The gene calls are TRBV7-2 and TRBJ1-2; D possibly corresponds to TRBD1 (6 bases). V lost 3 bases to trimming and J lost 6 bases, with 14 bases between them. Looked up from germline, CDR1 is SGHTA and CDR2 is FQGNSA. The CDR3 has 14 amino acids. The DNA for the CDR3 is TGTGCCAGCAGCTTCATACAGGGTGATCATGGCTACACCTTC. Protein sequence: CASSFIQGDHGYTF.

The V gene is TRBV11-2, the J gene TRBJ1-1; tentative D call: TRBD1 (6 bases). From germline, CDR1 is SGHAT and CDR2 FQNNGV. This CDR3 contains 16 residues. Trimming removed 6 bases from V and 0 bases from J, with 17 bases in between. The CDR3 sequence is CASRPTPGQVNTEAFF. The DNA of the CDR3 is TGTGCCAGCAGGCCGACTCCGGGACAAGTGAACACTGAAGCTTTCTTT. The full variable domain, completed using reference TRBV11-2 and TRBJ1-1, is EAGVAQSPRYKIIEKRQSVAFWCNPISGHATLYWYQQILGQGPKLLIQFQNNGVVDDSQLPKDRFSAERLKGVDSTLKIQPAKLEDSAVYLCASRPTPGQVNTEAFFGQGTRLTVV.

The chain employs TRBV9 and TRBJ1-1; TRBD1 might be the D (5 bases). The CDR3 loop spans 14 amino acids. V lost 4 bases and J 5 bases, leaving 15 bases between the germline ends. Germline V gene sequence: CDR1 SGDLS, CDR2 YYNGEE. CDR3 amino acids: CASSLEGRRTEAFF. The CDR3 bases are TGTGCCAGCAGCTTAGAGGGGCGAAGAACTGAAGCTTTCTTT.

The chain combines TRBV29-1 with TRBJ1-1; D ambiguous. The CDR3 runs to 12 residues. Germline lookup yields CDR1 SQVTM and CDR2 ANQGSEA. V lost 1 base, J lost 6 bases, and 9 bases lay in between. CDR3 loop: CSVEVESPEAFF. CDR3 DNA sequence: TGCAGCGTTGAAGTCGAAAGCCCTGAAGCTTTCTTT.

The CDR3 here is CASGGSGGPSVEQFF. The CDR3 DNA reads as TGTGCCAGCGGCGGGTCGGGAGGGCCCTCGGTTGAGCAGTTCTTC. This rearrangement joins TRBV28 to TRBJ2-1; 8 bases align to TRBD2. The germline V gene has CDR1 MDHEN and CDR2 SYDVKM. The J segment lost 9 bases and the V segment lost 8 bases, leaving 15 bases of the junction unmatched. The CDR3 totals 15 residues.

The chain uses TRBV5-5 and TRBJ2-7, with 9 bases aligning to TRBD1. CDR3 length equals 14 residues. Germline assignment: CDR1 SGHKS and CDR2 YYEKEE (reference sequence). Trimming removed 4 bases from V and 2 bases from J; junction bases left unmatched: 4. For the CDR3, the DNA is TGTGCCAGCAGCCTACAGGGGGCCCCCTACGAGCAGTACTTC. This encodes CASSLQGAPYEQYF.

The chain couples TRBV6-1 to TRBJ2-1; D gene ambiguous. Per the germline V gene, CDR1 is MNHNS and CDR2 is SASEGT. V dropped 6 bases and J dropped 6 bases, with 9 bases sitting between them. CDR3 length: 12 amino acids. This CDR3 is CASSKTGNEQFF. The CDR3, as DNA: TGTGCCAGCAGCAAAACGGGCAATGAGCAGTTCTTC.